These T cell receptor beta chains were read from a single sample in a study of CD8 T cells in Susac syndrome. TCRdb analysed the immunoSEQ multiplex PCR reads with MiXCR anew, one entry per CDR3 protein. The table records about 19,000 distinct CDR3 sequences, 85% to 95% of them present only once. The sequenced sample consisted of CD8+ T cells from PBMCs. These receptors were taken from a human donor in good health. Each CDR3 is given with its conserved first and last residue. The D gene is left open where the match is weak. Size tells how often a clone was seen (once, few, many) or the class of an expanded clone, and some rows leave it out.

V: TRBV13; D: TRBD2; J: TRBJ2-1; size: NA; DNA: TGTGCCAGCAGCTTAGAGCGATTCGGGAAGCGGGGTGAGCAGTTCTTC; CDR3: CASSLERFGKRGEQFF
V: TRBV3-1; D: NA; J: TRBJ2-2; size: NA; DNA: TGTGCCAGCAGTCCCGGGACCCACGGGGAGCTGTTTTTT; CDR3: CASSPGTHGELFF
V: TRBV15; D: TRBD2; J: TRBJ2-1; size: NA; DNA: TGTGCCACCAACCGGGATGGGACTAGCGGGAGCCATGAGCAGTTCTTC; CDR3: CATNRDGTSGSHEQFF
V: TRBV20-1; D: TRBD1; J: TRBJ2-7; size: NA; DNA: TGCAGTGCTGGACCGGACAGGGTGTCCTACGAGCAGTACTTC; CDR3: CSAGPDRVSYEQYF
V: TRBV27; D: NA; J: TRBJ1-2; size: once; DNA: TGTGCCAGCAGGCCCAGCGGGGGGGATGGCTACACCTTC; CDR3: CASRPSGGDGYTF
V: TRBV7-9; D: NA; J: TRBJ2-1; size: NA; DNA: TGTGCCAGCAGCTCGAGATACAATGAGCAGTTCTTC; CDR3: CASSSRYNEQFF
V: TRBV19; D: NA; J: TRBJ2-2; size: NA; DNA: TGTGCCAGTACCATCGGGATTCGCACCGGGGAGCTGTTTTTT; CDR3: CASTIGIRTGELFF
V: TRBV11-2; D: NA; J: TRBJ2-3; size: NA; DNA: TGTGCCAGCAGCTTAGTAGGTGGAGGAGATACGCAGTATTTT; CDR3: CASSLVGGGDTQYF
V: TRBV27; D: NA; J: TRBJ2-1; size: NA; DNA: TGTGCCAGCAGTTTATTTGCGGTTCCCTACAATGAGCAGTTCTTC; CDR3: CASSLFAVPYNEQFF
V: TRBV1; D: NA; J: TRBJ2-7; size: NA; DNA: TGCACCAGCAGCCAAGAACGCGGAATAAGCTCCTACGAGCAGTACTTC; CDR3: CTSSQERGISSYEQYF
V: TRBV27; D: TRBD2; J: TRBJ2-7; size: NA; DNA: TGTGCCAGCTGGACTAGCGGTGACTACGAGCAGTACTTC; CDR3: CASWTSGDYEQYF
V: TRBV4-3; D: TRBD2; J: TRBJ2-5; size: NA; DNA: TGCGCCAGCAGCCAAGACGGGGAGGGCCAAGAGACCCAGTACTTC; CDR3: CASSQDGEGQETQYF
V: TRBV30; D: NA; J: TRBJ1-4; size: NA; DNA: TGTGCCTGGAACGCCGGGACACCTTTTGCAACTAATGAAAAACTGTTTTTT; CDR3: CAWNAGTPFATNEKLFF
V: TRBV2; D: NA; J: TRBJ2-7; size: once; DNA: TGTGCCAGCAGTGAAGCGGAGGCTAGCGCGAACTACGAGCAGTACTTC; CDR3: CASSEAEASANYEQYF
V: TRBV7-9; D: TRBD2; J: TRBJ2-7; size: NA; DNA: TGTGCCAGCAGCTCTCAGACTAGGACTAGCGCCTACGAGCAGTACTTC; CDR3: CASSSQTRTSAYEQYF
V: TRBV7-2; D: TRBD2; J: TRBJ2-1; size: NA; DNA: TGTGCCAGCAGCCCCAGACTAGCGAGTACTGACGATGAGCAGTTCTTC; CDR3: CASSPRLASTDDEQFF
V: TRBV7-7; D: TRBD2; J: TRBJ2-3; size: NA; DNA: TGTGCCAGCAGCCCTACACTAGCGTACACAGATACGCAGTATTTT; CDR3: CASSPTLAYTDTQYF
V: TRBV23-1; D: NA; J: TRBJ1-1; size: NA; DNA: TGCGCCAGCACTGGGAACACTGAAGCTTTCTTT; CDR3: CASTGNTEAFF
V: TRBV7-9; D: NA; J: TRBJ2-1; size: NA; DNA: TGTGCCAGCAGCTCGTCTAGCTTTGATGAGCAGTTCTTC; CDR3: CASSSSSFDEQFF
V: TRBV6-5; D: NA; J: TRBJ2-2; size: few; DNA: TGTGCCAGCAGTTACGGGCTAGGGGAGCTGTTTTTT; CDR3: CASSYGLGELFF
V: TRBV5-1; D: NA; J: TRBJ2-3; size: NA; DNA: TGCGCCAGCAGCTTATATTCGGGAGTTAGCACAGATACGCAGTATTTT; CDR3: CASSLYSGVSTDTQYF
V: TRBV5-1; D: TRBD1; J: TRBJ2-3; size: NA; DNA: TGCGCCAGCAGCACGGGCACCACAGGGGCGCAGTATTTT; CDR3: CASSTGTTGAQYF
V: TRBV7-6; D: NA; J: TRBJ1-5; size: NA; DNA: TGTGCCAGCAGCTTAGGGGAATGGAATCAGCCCCAGCATTTT; CDR3: CASSLGEWNQPQHF
V: TRBV29-1; D: NA; J: TRBJ2-4; size: NA; DNA: TGCAGCGTTGTGCCAGGGGACGTTAAAAACATTCAGTACTTC; CDR3: CSVVPGDVKNIQYF
V: TRBV5-1; D: NA; J: TRBJ2-7; size: NA; DNA: TGCGCCAGCAGCTTGGGCCGCTACTACGAGCAGTACTTC; CDR3: CASSLGRYYEQYF
V: TRBV7-9; D: NA; J: TRBJ2-3; size: NA; DNA: TGTGCCAGCAGCTCGACATCCTGGCGGCGAGAAGATACGCAGTATTTT; CDR3: CASSSTSWRREDTQYF
V: TRBV5-4; D: NA; J: TRBJ1-1; size: NA; DNA: TGTGCCAGCAGCTCCTGGGGACTAGGCCAGCGGACTGAAGCTTTCTTT; CDR3: CASSSWGLGQRTEAFF
V: TRBV20-1; D: NA; J: TRBJ2-1; size: NA; DNA: TGCAGTGCTAGAGATACGGGACCTCGATCACTCGTTGAGCAGTTCTTC; CDR3: CSARDTGPRSLVEQFF
V: TRBV20-1; D: NA; J: TRBJ1-3; size: NA; DNA: TGCAGTGCCCCCCTACAGGGCCCGGGAAACACCATATATTTT; CDR3: CSAPLQGPGNTIYF
V: TRBV18; D: NA; J: TRBJ2-2; size: NA; DNA: TGTGCCAGCTCACCAGACTTCGCTACCGGGGTCCGGAACACCGGGGAGCTGTTTTTT; CDR3: CASSPDFATGVRNTGELFF
V: TRBV2; D: TRBD1; J: TRBJ1-2; size: NA; DNA: TGTGCCAGCAGTGACCCGGGACAGGGGAACTATGGCTACACCTTC; CDR3: CASSDPGQGNYGYTF
V: TRBV7-6; D: NA; J: TRBJ2-2; size: NA; DNA: TGTGCCAGCAGCCCCCGCGGGTTCGCCGGGGAGCTGTTTTTT; CDR3: CASSPRGFAGELFF
V: TRBV2; D: NA; J: TRBJ2-1; size: NA; DNA: TGTGCCAGCATACCAGGGTCCTCATATGAGCAGTTCTTC; CDR3: CASIPGSSYEQFF
V: TRBV28; D: NA; J: TRBJ2-3; size: NA; DNA: TGTGCCAGCAGTTTCGGGCAGTCTGACCGAGATACGCAGTATTTT; CDR3: CASSFGQSDRDTQYF
V: TRBV25-1; D: NA; J: TRBJ1-1; size: NA; DNA: TGTGCCAGCAGTGAATCAGGACAGAATACTGAAGCTTTCTTT; CDR3: CASSESGQNTEAFF
V: TRBV28; D: NA; J: TRBJ2-5; size: once; DNA: TGTGCCAGCAGTTCCACCTACAGGGGGAGGGAAGGGACCCAGTACTTC; CDR3: CASSSTYRGREGTQYF
V: TRBV27; D: TRBD2; J: TRBJ2-7; size: NA; DNA: TGTGCCAGCAGTTTACGCGGGAGGGCTCACGAGCAGTACTTC; CDR3: CASSLRGRAHEQYF
V: TRBV20-1; D: TRBD2; J: TRBJ2-7; size: NA; DNA: TGCAGTGCCAATCAAGGGACTATTCGCGGGCAGTACTTC; CDR3: CSANQGTIRGQYF
V: TRBV29-1; D: NA; J: TRBJ2-1; size: once; DNA: TGCAGCGGCTACAACAATGAGCAGTTCTTC; CDR3: CSGYNNEQFF
V: TRBV7-2; D: TRBD2; J: TRBJ2-1; size: NA; DNA: TGTGCCAGCAGCTTCAGGACTAGCGGGAAGTACAATGAGCAGTTCTTC; CDR3: CASSFRTSGKYNEQFF
V: TRBV28; D: NA; J: TRBJ2-1; size: once; DNA: TGTGCCAGCACTGGGGGAGTTAGGTCGAGCTTGTCTTTGGGTGGGGGCTACAATGAGCAGTTCTTC; CDR3: CASTGGVRSSLSLGGGYNEQFF
V: TRBV5-1; D: NA; J: TRBJ1-1; size: NA; DNA: TGCGCCAGCAGCTTGGTATTGGAGACTGAAGCTTTCTTT; CDR3: CASSLVLETEAFF
V: TRBV29-1; D: TRBD2; J: TRBJ2-7; size: NA; DNA: TGCAGCGTTGCCGGGACTAGCGGGAGCAACGAGCAGTACTTC; CDR3: CSVAGTSGSNEQYF
V: TRBV6-1; D: NA; J: TRBJ2-1; size: NA; DNA: TGTGCCAGCAGTGATCCCGTTGGTACCTACAATGAGCAGTTCTTC; CDR3: CASSDPVGTYNEQFF
V: TRBV15; D: NA; J: TRBJ2-7; size: few; DNA: TGTGCCGCCTCCCCGGGGATCTCCTACGAGCAGTACTTC; CDR3: CAASPGISYEQYF
V: TRBV7-8; D: NA; J: TRBJ1-4; size: NA; DNA: TGTGCCAGCAGCCCCCTAGTGGGAAATGAAAAACTGTTTTTT; CDR3: CASSPLVGNEKLFF
V: TRBV24-1; D: TRBD1; J: TRBJ1-3; size: few; DNA: TGTGCCACCAGTGATGGGGACAGGGCTACTGGAAACACCATATATTTT; CDR3: CATSDGDRATGNTIYF
V: TRBV25-1; D: NA; J: TRBJ2-7; size: NA; DNA: TGTGCCAGCAGTGATGGCGGGGAGGCTCTGGAGCAGTACTTC; CDR3: CASSDGGEALEQYF
V: TRBV15; D: TRBD1; J: TRBJ2-7; size: once; DNA: TGTGCCACCAGCAGAGAAAGACAGGGCCCCTACGAGCAGTACTTC; CDR3: CATSRERQGPYEQYF
V: TRBV4-3; D: NA; J: TRBJ2-6; size: NA; DNA: TGCGCCAGCAGCCAAGAAGACAGGCCGATCTCTGGGGCCAACGTCCTGACTTTC; CDR3: CASSQEDRPISGANVLTF
V: TRBV15; D: NA; J: TRBJ2-4; size: NA; DNA: TGTGCCACCAGCAGAGATCGGGGCCCGCTAAACATTCAGTACTTC; CDR3: CATSRDRGPLNIQYF
V: TRBV4-3; D: TRBD1; J: TRBJ1-2; size: NA; DNA: TGCGCCAGCAGCCAAGATGTGGGGACAGGGCCCTATGGCTACACCTTC; CDR3: CASSQDVGTGPYGYTF
V: TRBV27; D: TRBD2; J: TRBJ2-3; size: NA; DNA: TGTGCCAGCAGTTTCCTAGCGGGAGTTGCAGATACGCAGTATTTT; CDR3: CASSFLAGVADTQYF
V: TRBV19; D: NA; J: TRBJ2-1; size: NA; DNA: TGTGCCAGTTTTGACAATGAGCAGTTCTTC; CDR3: CASFDNEQFF
V: TRBV27; D: NA; J: TRBJ2-7; size: NA; DNA: TGTGCCAGCAGTCCCACAGGTTCGGCCTACGAGCAGTACTTC; CDR3: CASSPTGSAYEQYF